These T cell receptor beta chains were read from a single sample in a study of OX40 agonist ivuxolimab in advanced cancers. Measured with immunoSEQ multiplex PCR; TCRdb has only the in-frame clones, and not every one. The profile shows around 80,000 clones, over 75% of them singletons. Specimen: CD4+ or CD8+ T cells sorted from blood, collected in a trial of the OX40 agonist ivuxolimab. The receptors originated from an adult with an advanced solid tumor such as melanoma, head and neck, liver or kidney cancer. CDR3s include the opening cysteine and the closing phenylalanine or tryptophan. The order of the fields is clone size, D gene, J gene, V gene, CDR3 DNA, CDR3 protein. A D gene is named only where the DNA matches it firmly. Some rows have no size entry. The others give once, few or many, or a class for an expanded clone.

NA,NA,TRBJ1-6,TRBV27,TGTGCCAGCAGTAGAAAACCTGGGGGTTACTCACCCCTCCACTTT,CASSRKPGGYSPLHF
NA,NA,TRBJ1-6,TRBV7-2,TGTGCCAGCAGCTGGGGGGCCACCTCGGGGCGAAATTCACCCCTCCACTTT,CASSWGATSGRNSPLHF
NA,NA,TRBJ2-3,TRBV28,TGTGCCAGCAGTAAAGAAGCTAGGACGCAGTATTTT,CASSKEARTQYF
NA,TRBD2,TRBJ2-7,TRBV19,TGTGCCAGTAGTAGGACTAGCGGCCCCTACGAGCAGTACTTC,CASSRTSGPYEQYF
NA,TRBD1,TRBJ1-2,TRBV14,TGTGCCAGCAGCCACCGGGGGGCCAGGGGGCACCAGACCTTCTATGGCTACACCTTC,CASSHRGARGHQTFYGYTF
few,TRBD1,TRBJ2-7,TRBV6-1,TGTGCCAGCACAGGGGGCAAAAGGCACGAGCAGTACTTC,CASTGGKRHEQYF
once,NA,TRBJ1-1,TRBV30,TGTGCCTGGAGTGTTTCAAGACGGAACACTGAAGCTTTCTTT,CAWSVSRRNTEAFF
once,TRBD1,TRBJ2-1,TRBV7-2,TGTGCCAGCAGCCCACGGACAGGGGATCGTGAGCAGTTCTTC,CASSPRTGDREQFF
once,NA,TRBJ1-6,TRBV6-6,TGTGCCAGCAGTTACGGTCAGCCAGAGCATTCACCCCTCCACTTT,CASSYGQPEHSPLHF
few,NA,TRBJ2-7,TRBV9,TGTGCCAGCAGCGTAGCCGACGGGAAGGGGTACGAGCAGTACTTC,CASSVADGKGYEQYF
few,TRBD2,TRBJ2-1,TRBV5-8,TGTGCCAGCAGCCCCCAAGGCGGGGGGTACGGGAAGCAGTTCTTC,CASSPQGGGYGKQFF
NA,TRBD1,TRBJ1-2,TRBV5-1,TGCGCCAGCAGCTTGGGGGACAGGAGGGGTCCTGGCTACACCTTC,CASSLGDRRGPGYTF
NA,NA,TRBJ1-2,TRBV7-9,TGTGCCAGCAGCTTACTGGGGGCGGGTAACTATGGCTACACCTTC,CASSLLGAGNYGYTF
NA,TRBD1,TRBJ1-5,TRBV19,TGTGCCAGTAGTATAGGGACAGGCCGAGGTAATCAGCCCCAGCATTTT,CASSIGTGRGNQPQHF
NA,NA,TRBJ1-1,TRBV29-1,TGCAGCGGGGGACTCCGGAACACTGAAGCTTTCTTT,CSGGLRNTEAFF
NA,TRBD1,TRBJ2-2,TRBV5-8,TGTGCCAGCAGCTGGTGGACAGGGGACACCGGGGAGCTGTTTTTT,CASSWWTGDTGELFF
NA,NA,TRBJ1-3,TRBV9,TGTGCCAGCAGCTTCACCGGGACGGCAGGAAACACCATATATTTT,CASSFTGTAGNTIYF
NA,TRBD1,TRBJ1-6,TRBV6-1,TGTGCCAGCAGTGACGACTTAGGACAGGGGAAAGGTTCACCCCTCCACTTT,CASSDDLGQGKGSPLHF
NA,TRBD1,TRBJ2-7,TRBV7-9,TGTGCCGTAACAGGGGTTTCCTACGAGCAGTACTTC,CAVTGVSYEQYF
NA,NA,TRBJ2-5,TRBV10-3,TGTGCCATCAGTGGGGGGACGGGAGAGACCCAGTACTTC,CAISGGTGETQYF
NA,TRBD1,TRBJ2-2,TRBV6-6,TGTGCCAGCAGTCGGGACAGGCAAAACACCGGGGAGCTGTTTTTT,CASSRDRQNTGELFF
NA,NA,TRBJ2-3,TRBV19,TGTGCCAGTAGTATACAAAATACGCAGTATTTT,CASSIQNTQYF
NA,NA,TRBJ2-2,TRBV7-3,TGTGCCAGCAGCTTAACTACGAAGGCAGGGGCCGGCACCGGGGAGCTGTTTTTT,CASSLTTKAGAGTGELFF
NA,TRBD2,TRBJ2-7,TRBV9,TGTGCCAGCAGCGCTACTAGCGGGACTTACGAGCAGTACTTC,CASSATSGTYEQYF
NA,TRBD2,TRBJ2-1,TRBV30,TGTGCCTGGAGTAACCCAGGACTAGCGGGAGGGAGGGAGCAGTTCTTC,CAWSNPGLAGGREQFF
NA,NA,TRBJ2-1,TRBV5-4,TGTGCCAGCAGCTGGGTGGAAAGGGTGGATGAGCAGTTCTTC,CASSWVERVDEQFF
NA,NA,TRBJ1-4,TRBV29-1,TGCAGCGGGTTCAAAGGTGGGGCTGAAAAACTGTTTTTT,CSGFKGGAEKLFF
NA,NA,TRBJ1-2,TRBV6-5,TGTGCCAGCAGGCTGGCTGCCGTCGAGGGCTACACCTTC,CASRLAAVEGYTF
NA,NA,TRBJ2-3,TRBV7-2,TGTGCCAGCAGCGCCCCCAGGGAAGATACGCAGTATTTT,CASSAPREDTQYF
NA,NA,TRBJ2-5,TRBV5-8,TGTGCCAGCAGCTTGGGACTGAACCCTGAAGAGACCCAGTACTTC,CASSLGLNPEETQYF
NA,NA,TRBJ1-5,TRBV19,TGTGCCAGTAGTAAAGGCCAAGGGAGGGGATATAGCAATCAGCCCCAGCATTTT,CASSKGQGRGYSNQPQHF
NA,TRBD1,TRBJ1-1,TRBV5-1,TGCGCCAGCTCAGCAGGGGGCGAGGGCGCTGAAGCTTTCTTT,CASSAGGEGAEAFF
NA,NA,TRBJ1-5,TRBV5-1,TGCGCCAGCAGCTTGGGGACCGTCCCCAATCAGCCCCAGCATTTT,CASSLGTVPNQPQHF
NA,TRBD2,TRBJ2-1,TRBV2,TGTGCCAGCAGTGAACCGCTAGCGGGGATCTACAATGAGCAGTTCTTC,CASSEPLAGIYNEQFF
NA,NA,TRBJ2-7,TRBV19,TGTGCCAGTAGTGTACCAGGTTACGAGCAGTACTTC,CASSVPGYEQYF
NA,NA,TRBJ1-5,TRBV7-2,TGTGCCAGCAGCTTCTGGCAGAGCTACTCTAGCAATCAGCCCCAGCATTTT,CASSFWQSYSSNQPQHF
NA,NA,TRBJ2-6,TRBV27,TGTGCCAGCAGTCCAGGGTCCGGGGCCAACGTCCTGACTTTC,CASSPGSGANVLTF
NA,TRBD1,TRBJ2-4,TRBV19,TGTGCCAGTAGTAAACAGGGGGCCAAAAACATTCAGTACTTC,CASSKQGAKNIQYF
NA,TRBD1,TRBJ2-7,TRBV5-1,TGCGCCAGCAGCCCAGGGGACAGGGACAACTACGAGCAGTACTTC,CASSPGDRDNYEQYF
NA,NA,TRBJ2-6,TRBV9,TGTGCCAGCAGCGTAGGCGCGTTCTCTGGGGCCAACGTCCTGACTTTC,CASSVGAFSGANVLTF
NA,TRBD2,TRBJ2-1,TRBV19,TGTGCCAGTAGTAGGGCGGCTAGCGGGGGGTACAATGAGCAGTTCTTC,CASSRAASGGYNEQFF
NA,TRBD1,TRBJ2-3,TRBV19,TGTGCCAGTAGTATAGTCCCCGGACAGGGGAGTATCACAGATACGCAGTATTTT,CASSIVPGQGSITDTQYF
once,NA,TRBJ2-7,TRBV6-5,TGTGCCAGCAGAAACCTACAGGGTTCATCCTACGAGCAGTACTTC,CASRNLQGSSYEQYF
NA,NA,TRBJ1-2,TRBV6-6,TGTGCCAGCAGTTACGGGCGCATAGAGGAAACCTACACCTTC,CASSYGRIEETYTF
NA,NA,TRBJ1-4,TRBV7-2,TGTGCCAGCAGCTTAGAGGGGGGCGCTTTCGAAAAACTGTTTTTT,CASSLEGGAFEKLFF
NA,TRBD2,TRBJ2-7,TRBV27,TGTGCCACCACGGGGGGAACATGGGGCGACGAGCAGTACTTC,CATTGGTWGDEQYF
NA,TRBD1,TRBJ1-5,TRBV18,TGTGCCAGCTCACCACCGGGACAGGGTATTGGCAATCAGCCCCAGCATTTT,CASSPPGQGIGNQPQHF
NA,TRBD2,TRBJ2-2,TRBV7-3,TGTGCCAGCAGCAGATGGACTAGCGGGGGTACCGGGGAGCTGTTTTTT,CASSRWTSGGTGELFF
NA,NA,TRBJ1-1,TRBV11-3,TGTGCCAGCAGCTTACAGGGGAGGACTGAAGCTTTCTTT,CASSLQGRTEAFF
NA,NA,TRBJ1-1,TRBV2,TGTGCCAGCAGTAGAGACCGGGACAACAGTAAAGCTTTCTTT,CASSRDRDNSKAFF
once,NA,TRBJ2-5,TRBV21-1,TGTGCCAGCAGCCTGAGAGCACGACTAGCGGAAGAGACCCAGTACTTC,CASSLRARLAEETQYF
NA,NA,TRBJ1-1,TRBV6-6,TGTGCCAGCAGGCCTACCGAGGTTAACACTGAAGCTTTCTTT,CASRPTEVNTEAFF
few,NA,TRBJ1-5,TRBV28,TGTGCCAGCAGTTCCCTCAAAGGGGTAAGGATGCATTTT,CASSSLKGVRMHF
NA,NA,TRBJ1-2,TRBV19,TGTGCCAGTAGTATAATAAACCGGAGCTATGGCTACACCTTC,CASSIINRSYGYTF
NA,NA,TRBJ1-1,TRBV21-1,TGTGCCAGCAGGGGAAAGGAGGGGGCGGTTCGTGTGAACACTGAAGCTTTCTTT,CASRGKEGAVRVNTEAFF
NA,TRBD1,TRBJ2-3,TRBV5-6,TGTGCCACAGCACAAGGGGGCCCTAGCACAGATACGCAGTATTTT,CATAQGGPSTDTQYF
NA,NA,TRBJ2-5,TRBV5-5,TGTGCCAGCAGGCCTCATGACCAAGAGACCCAGTACTTC,CASRPHDQETQYF
once,TRBD1,TRBJ2-1,TRBV11-3,TGTGCCAGCAGCTCAGGACAGGGGTCCTACAATGAGCAGTTCTTC,CASSSGQGSYNEQFF
few,NA,TRBJ1-4,TRBV5-6,TGTGCCAGCAGCCTAACCGGGACCCTTAATGAAAAACTGTTTTTT,CASSLTGTLNEKLFF
NA,NA,TRBJ1-3,TRBV18,TGTGCCAGCTCACCACTGGGACCTGGAAACACCATATATTTT,CASSPLGPGNTIYF